The source of this TCR beta chain is a study of cytomegalovirus exposure and HLA in healthy donors. With 60 Vbeta and 13 Jbeta primers, the PCR was carried out. TCRdb's copy holds only in-frame clones and misses some; the assay was immunoSEQ multiplex PCR. The listing records 140,000 to 150,000 clones. CDR3 length equals 14 residues. Germline CDR1 reads KGHSH; CDR2 reads LQKENI. The trim removed 3 bases at V and 6 bases at J, leaving 7 bases unmatched. The rearrangement links TRBV18 to TRBJ1-2, with TRBD1 matching 7 bases. Sequencing input: PBMCs. This TCR derives from a male donor in good health and CMV-seronegative. Here the CDR3 reads CASSPQGGPNGYTF. The CDR3 nucleotides are TGTGCCAGCTCACCCCAAGGGGGCCCGAATGGCTACACCTTC.